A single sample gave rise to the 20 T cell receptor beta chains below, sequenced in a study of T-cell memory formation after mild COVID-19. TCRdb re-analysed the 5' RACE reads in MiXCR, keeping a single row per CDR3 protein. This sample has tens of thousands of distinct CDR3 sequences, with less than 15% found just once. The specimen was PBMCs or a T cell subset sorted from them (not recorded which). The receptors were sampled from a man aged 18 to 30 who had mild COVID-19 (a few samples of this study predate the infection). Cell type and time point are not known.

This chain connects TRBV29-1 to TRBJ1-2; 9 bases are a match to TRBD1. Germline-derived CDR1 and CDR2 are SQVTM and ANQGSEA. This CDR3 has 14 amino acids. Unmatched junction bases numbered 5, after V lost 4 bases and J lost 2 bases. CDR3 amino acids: CSVGTGGRNYGYTF. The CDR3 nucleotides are TGCAGCGTTGGCACAGGGGGCCGGAACTATGGCTACACCTTC.

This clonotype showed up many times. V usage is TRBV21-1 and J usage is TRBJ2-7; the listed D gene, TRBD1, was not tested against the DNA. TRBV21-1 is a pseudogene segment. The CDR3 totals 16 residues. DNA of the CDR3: TGTGCCAGCAGCAAAGATCGGGAACGGATGACCTACGAGCAGTACGTC. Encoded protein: CASSKDRERMTYEQYV.

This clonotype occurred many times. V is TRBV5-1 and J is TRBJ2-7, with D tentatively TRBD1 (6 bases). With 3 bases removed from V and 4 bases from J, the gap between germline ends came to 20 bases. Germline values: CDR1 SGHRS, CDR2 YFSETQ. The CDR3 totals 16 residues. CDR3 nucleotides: TGCGCCAGCAGCTACGGCAGAGGGGGACAAATGTACGAGCAGTACTTC. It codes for CASSYGRGGQMYEQYF.

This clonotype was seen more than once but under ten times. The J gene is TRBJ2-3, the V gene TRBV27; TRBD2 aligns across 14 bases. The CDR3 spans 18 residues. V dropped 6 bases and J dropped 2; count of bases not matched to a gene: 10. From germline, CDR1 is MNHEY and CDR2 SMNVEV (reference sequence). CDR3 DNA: TGTGCCAGCAGCCGCCGACTAGCGGGGGGGTCTCCCACAGATACGCAGTATTTT. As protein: CASSRRLAGGSPTDTQYF.

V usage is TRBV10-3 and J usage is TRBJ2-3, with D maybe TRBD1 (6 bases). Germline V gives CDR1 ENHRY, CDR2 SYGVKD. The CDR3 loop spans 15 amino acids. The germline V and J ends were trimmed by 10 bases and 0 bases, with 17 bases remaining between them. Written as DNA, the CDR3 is TGTGCCACCCTCCTGGACAGCCTAAGCACAGATACGCAGTATTTT. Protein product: CATLLDSLSTDTQYF.

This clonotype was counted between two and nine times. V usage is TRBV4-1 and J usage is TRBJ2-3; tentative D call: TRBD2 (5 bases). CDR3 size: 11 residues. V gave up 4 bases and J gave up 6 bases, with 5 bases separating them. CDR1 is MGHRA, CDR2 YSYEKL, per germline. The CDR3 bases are TGCGCCAGCAGCCGGACTGATACGCAGTATTTT. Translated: CASSRTDTQYF.

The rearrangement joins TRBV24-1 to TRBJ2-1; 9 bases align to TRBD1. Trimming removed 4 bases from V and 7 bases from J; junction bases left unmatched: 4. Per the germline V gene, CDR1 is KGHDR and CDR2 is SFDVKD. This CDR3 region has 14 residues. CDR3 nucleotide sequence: TGTGCCACCAGTGACTGGGGACAGGGAAATGAGCAGTTCTTC. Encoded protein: CATSDWGQGNEQFF.

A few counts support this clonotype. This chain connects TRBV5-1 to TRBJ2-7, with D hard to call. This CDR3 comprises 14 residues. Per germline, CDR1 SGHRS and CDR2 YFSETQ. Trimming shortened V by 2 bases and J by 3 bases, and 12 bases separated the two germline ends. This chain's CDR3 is CASSLRQADYEQYF. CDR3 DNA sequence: TGCGCCAGCAGCTTACGGCAGGCTGACTACGAGCAGTACTTC.

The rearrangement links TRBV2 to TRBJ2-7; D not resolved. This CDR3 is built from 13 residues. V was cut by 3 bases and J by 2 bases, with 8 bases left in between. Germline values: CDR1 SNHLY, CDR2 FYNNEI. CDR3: CASSEAVPYEQYV. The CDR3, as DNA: TGTGCCAGCAGTGAGGCGGTCCCCTACGAGCAGTACGTC.

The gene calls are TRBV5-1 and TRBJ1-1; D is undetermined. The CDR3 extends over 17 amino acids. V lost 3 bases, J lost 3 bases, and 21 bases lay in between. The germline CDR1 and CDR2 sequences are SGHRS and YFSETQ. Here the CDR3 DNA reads TGCGCCAGCAGCTCGCTTAAGACGTCCCTAGGAGACACTGAAGCTTTCTTT. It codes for CASSSLKTSLGDTEAFF.

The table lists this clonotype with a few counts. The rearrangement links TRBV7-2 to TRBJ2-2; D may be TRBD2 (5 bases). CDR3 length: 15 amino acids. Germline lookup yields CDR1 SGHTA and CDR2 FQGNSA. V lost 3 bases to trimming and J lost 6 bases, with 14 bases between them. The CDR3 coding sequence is TGTGCCAGCAGCTTGGGTGGTTCGAGGGCCGGGGAGCTGTTTTTT. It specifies CASSLGGSRAGELFF.

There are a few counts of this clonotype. Here the CDR3 reads CSVVTSGNQPQHF. CDR3 bases: TGCAGCGTTGTGACATCCGGCAATCAGCCCCAGCATTTT. The V and J genes are TRBV29-1 and TRBJ1-5; D call uncertain. Germline-derived CDR1 and CDR2 are SQVTM and ANQGSEA. Trimming removed 4 bases from V and 2 bases from J, with 9 bases in between. The CDR3 loop spans 13 amino acids.

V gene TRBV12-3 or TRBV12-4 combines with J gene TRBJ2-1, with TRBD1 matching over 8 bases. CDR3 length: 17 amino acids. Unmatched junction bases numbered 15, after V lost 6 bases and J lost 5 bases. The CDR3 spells CASSPPRGRGLDNEQFF. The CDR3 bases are TGTGCCAGCAGCCCACCCCGGGGCAGGGGGCTGGACAATGAGCAGTTCTTC.

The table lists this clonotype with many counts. This CDR3 is CASSQAEWAHEQFF. CDR3 bases: TGCGCCAGCAGCCAGGCGGAGTGGGCCCATGAGCAGTTCTTC. The V and J genes are TRBV4-3 and TRBJ2-1, with D uncertain. The V end lost 3 bases, the J end lost 8 bases, and 14 bases lay between the germline ends. The CDR3 spans 14 residues. Germline V gives CDR1 LGHNA, CDR2 YSLEER.

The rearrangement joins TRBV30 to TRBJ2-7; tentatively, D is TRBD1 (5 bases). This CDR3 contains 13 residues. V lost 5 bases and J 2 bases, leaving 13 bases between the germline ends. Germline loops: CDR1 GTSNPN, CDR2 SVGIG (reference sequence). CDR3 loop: CAWEDSDAYEQYF. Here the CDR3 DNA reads TGTGCCTGGGAAGACAGTGATGCCTACGAGCAGTACTTC.

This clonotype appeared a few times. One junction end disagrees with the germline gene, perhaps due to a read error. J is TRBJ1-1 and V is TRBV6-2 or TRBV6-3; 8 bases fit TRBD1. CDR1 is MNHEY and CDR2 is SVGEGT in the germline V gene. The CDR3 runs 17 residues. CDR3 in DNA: TGTGCCAGCAGTTACCCCTCTAGGACAGGGAAACGAACTGAAGCTTTATTT. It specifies CASSYPSRTGKRTEALF.

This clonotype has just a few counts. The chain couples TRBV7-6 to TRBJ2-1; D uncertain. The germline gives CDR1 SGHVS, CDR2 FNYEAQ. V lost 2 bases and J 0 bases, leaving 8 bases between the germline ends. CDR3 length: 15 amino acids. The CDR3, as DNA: TGTGCCAGCAGCTTACCCGCCCTCTCCTACAATGAGCAGTTCTTC. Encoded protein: CASSLPALSYNEQFF.

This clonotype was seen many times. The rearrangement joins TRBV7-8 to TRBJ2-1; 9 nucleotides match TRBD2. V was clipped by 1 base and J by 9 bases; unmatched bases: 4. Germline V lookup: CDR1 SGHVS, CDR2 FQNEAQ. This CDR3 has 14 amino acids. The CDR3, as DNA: TGTGCCAGCAGCTTAGAGGGACTAGCATTTGAGCAGTTCTTC. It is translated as CASSLEGLAFEQFF.

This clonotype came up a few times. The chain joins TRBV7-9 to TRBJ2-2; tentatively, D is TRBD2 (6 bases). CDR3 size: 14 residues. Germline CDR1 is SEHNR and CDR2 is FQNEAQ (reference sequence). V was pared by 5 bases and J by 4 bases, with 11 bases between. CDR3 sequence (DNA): TGTGCCAGCAGCGGTTTGGAGGGCACCGGGGAGCTGTTTTTT. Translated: CASSGLEGTGELFF.

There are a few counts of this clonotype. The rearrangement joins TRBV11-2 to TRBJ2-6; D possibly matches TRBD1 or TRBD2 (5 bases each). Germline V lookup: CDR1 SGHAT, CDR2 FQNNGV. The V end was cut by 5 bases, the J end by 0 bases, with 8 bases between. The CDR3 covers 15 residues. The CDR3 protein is CASSPGASGANVLTF. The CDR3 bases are TGTGCCAGCAGCCCCGGGGCCTCTGGGGCCAACGTCCTGACTTTC.